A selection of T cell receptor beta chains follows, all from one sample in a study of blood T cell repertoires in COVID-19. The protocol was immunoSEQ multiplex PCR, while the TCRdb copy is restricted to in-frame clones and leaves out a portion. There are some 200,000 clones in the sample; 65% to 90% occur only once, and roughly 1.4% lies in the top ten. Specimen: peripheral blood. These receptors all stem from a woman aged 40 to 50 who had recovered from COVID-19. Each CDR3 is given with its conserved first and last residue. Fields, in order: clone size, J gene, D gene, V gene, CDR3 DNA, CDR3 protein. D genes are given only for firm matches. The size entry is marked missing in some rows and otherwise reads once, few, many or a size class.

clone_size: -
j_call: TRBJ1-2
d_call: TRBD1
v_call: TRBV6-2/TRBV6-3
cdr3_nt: TGTGCCAGCAGCCCCGGGACAGCCACCAACTATGGCTACACCTTC
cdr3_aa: CASSPGTATNYGYTF

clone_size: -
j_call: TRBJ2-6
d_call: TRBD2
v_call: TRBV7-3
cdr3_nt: TGTGCCAGTAGCGGGGGCCAGCCTGGGGCCAACGTCCTGACTTTC
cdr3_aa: CASSGGQPGANVLTF

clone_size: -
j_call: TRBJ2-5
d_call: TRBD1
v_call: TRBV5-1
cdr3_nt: TGCGCCAGCAGCAGGGGACAGCTACAAGAGACCCAGTACTTC
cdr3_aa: CASSRGQLQETQYF

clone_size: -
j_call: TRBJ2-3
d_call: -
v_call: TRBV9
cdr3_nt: TGTGCCAGCAATGTCCTCACAGATACGCAGTATTTT
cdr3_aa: CASNVLTDTQYF

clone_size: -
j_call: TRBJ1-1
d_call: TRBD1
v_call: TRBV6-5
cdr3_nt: TGTGCCAGCAGGAGTCCGACAGGGGACACTGAAGCTTTCTTT
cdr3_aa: CASRSPTGDTEAFF

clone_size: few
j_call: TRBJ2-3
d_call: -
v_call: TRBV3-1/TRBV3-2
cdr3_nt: TGTGCCAGCAGCCAAGATCTAGGACTCCCCACAGATACGCAGTATTTT
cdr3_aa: CASSQDLGLPTDTQYF

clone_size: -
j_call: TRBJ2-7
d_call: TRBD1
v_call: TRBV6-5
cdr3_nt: TGTGCCAGCAGGATTACAGGGGGCCCTGTCTACGAGCAGTACTTC
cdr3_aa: CASRITGGPVYEQYF

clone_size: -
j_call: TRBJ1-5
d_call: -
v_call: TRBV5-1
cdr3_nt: TGCGCCAGCAGCTTGGGGGGGCATCAGGGTTACCAGCCCCAGCATTTT
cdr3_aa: CASSLGGHQGYQPQHF

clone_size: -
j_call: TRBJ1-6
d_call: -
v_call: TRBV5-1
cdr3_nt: TGCGCCAGCAGCTTGGACAGAGTTCATAATTCACCCCTCCACTTT
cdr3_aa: CASSLDRVHNSPLHF

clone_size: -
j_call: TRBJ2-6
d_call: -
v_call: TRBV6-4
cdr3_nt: TGTGCCAGCAGTGAAAATACTGGGGCCAACGTCCTGACTTTC
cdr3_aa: CASSENTGANVLTF

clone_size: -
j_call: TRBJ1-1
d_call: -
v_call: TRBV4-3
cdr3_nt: TGCGCCAGCAGCCAAGATCTGGCGGGTGGGTGGACTGAAGCTTTCTTT
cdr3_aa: CASSQDLAGGWTEAFF

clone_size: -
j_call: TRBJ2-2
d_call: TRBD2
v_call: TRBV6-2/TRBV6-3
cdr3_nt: TGTGCCAGCAGTTACCATCTAGCGGGGAACACCGGGGAGCTGTTTTTT
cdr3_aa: CASSYHLAGNTGELFF